This T cell receptor (beta chain) is from a study of T-cell reconstitution after alpha-beta-depleted transplantation in children. Points from the study as a whole: Newly generated T cells supplied most T-cell counts and diversity one year post-transplant.

The TCRbeta library was prepared with unique molecular identifiers. TCRdb itself ran the PCR reads through MiXCR, one entry per CDR3 protein. Among 700,000 to 950,000 distinct CDR3 sequences listed, 16% were seen once. This clonotype was detected a few times. Its target is not known. CDR1 SGHRS and CDR2 YFSETQ come from the germline V gene. CDR3 length: 16 residues. V lost 0 bases to trimming and J lost 7 bases, with 16 bases between them. The sequenced sample was PBMCs, mostly from graft donor cells, obtained 360 days after TCRalphabeta/CD19-depleted stem cell transplant. This sequence was found in a male patient aged 10 to 17 who had a stem cell transplant for acute lymphoblastic leukemia, so the T cells may come from the graft donor. V is TRBV5-1 and J is TRBJ2-2; maybe TRBD2 (5 bases). As DNA, the CDR3 is TGCGCCAGCAGCTTGGTGACCCGCCCCGGGATCGGGGAGCTGTTTTTT. Translated: CASSLVTRPGIGELFF.